This TCR beta chain comes out of a study of early T cells in non-severe SARS-CoV-2 infection. This clonotype was seen a few times. In germline, CDR1 is KGHSH, CDR2 LQKENI. The CDR3 contains 17 residues. V shed 2 bases, J shed 2 bases, and the junction held 11 bases outside the gene matches. Unique molecular identifiers were affixed to single, distinct cDNA molecules. TCRdb itself ran the 5' RACE reads through MiXCR, one entry per CDR3 protein. The sample carries 37,000 or so distinct CDR3 sequences, 5% to 6.5% recorded once. Sequenced: whole blood. The receptor comes from an adult who was a healthcare worker with PCR-confirmed SARS-CoV-2 infection or an uninfected control (not recorded which). The rearrangement joins TRBV18 to TRBJ1-1; TRBD1 agrees at 7 bases. This chain's CDR3 is CASSPSLQGSSNTEAFF. The DNA of the CDR3 is TGTGCCAGCTCACCATCCTTACAGGGGTCTTCAAACACTGAAGCTTTCTTT.